The rows below give T cell receptor beta chains drawn from one sample of a study of OX40 agonist ivuxolimab in advanced cancers. Only in-frame clones appear in the TCRdb table, and some are missing; sequencing was by immunoSEQ multiplex PCR. This sample yields 55,000 to 70,000 clones, of which approximately 84% are seen a single time; about 1.9% belongs to the top ten. Sequences were derived from CD4+ or CD8+ T cells sorted from blood, sampled in a trial of the OX40 agonist ivuxolimab. The receptors derive from an adult with an advanced solid tumor such as melanoma, head and neck, liver or kidney cancer. Both conserved end residues are part of each CDR3. The D gene is left open where the match is weak. Not every row has a clone size; where given, it reads once, few, many or a size class.

D,V,J,size,CDR3,DNA
NA,TRBV4-2,TRBJ2-2,NA,CASSQVPNTGELFF,TGTGCCAGCAGCCAAGTTCCGAATACCGGGGAGCTGTTTTTT
NA,TRBV30,TRBJ2-5,NA,CAWSVYGVKETQYF,TGTGCCTGGAGTGTTTACGGGGTCAAAGAGACCCAGTACTTC
NA,TRBV2,TRBJ2-5,few,CASSEQETQYF,TGTGCCAGCAGTGAACAGGAGACCCAGTACTTC
NA,TRBV2,TRBJ1-5,NA,CASTRIVSNQPQHF,TGTGCCAGCACGCGGATTGTCAGCAATCAGCCCCAGCATTTT
NA,TRBV4-2,TRBJ2-3,NA,CASSPGDTQYF,TGTGCCAGCAGCCCAGGGGATACGCAGTATTTT
TRBD1,TRBV28,TRBJ2-7,NA,CASSLTGGIPYEQYF,TGTGCCAGCAGTTTAACAGGGGGCATACCCTACGAGCAGTACTTC
TRBD2,TRBV5-8,TRBJ2-1,few,CASSRGGTTHNEQFF,TGTGCCAGCAGCCGGGGGGGGACTACTCACAATGAGCAGTTCTTC
NA,TRBV2,TRBJ2-1,NA,CASSEVLQPPYNEQFF,TGTGCCAGCAGTGAAGTCTTGCAACCACCCTACAATGAGCAGTTCTTC
TRBD1,TRBV10-3,TRBJ1-5,NA,CAISDGQGQSQPQHF,TGTGCCATCAGTGATGGACAGGGGCAGAGTCAGCCCCAGCATTTT
NA,TRBV6-5,TRBJ2-2,NA,CASSTTSTTGELFF,TGTGCCAGCAGTACTACCTCGACCACCGGGGAGCTGTTTTTT
NA,TRBV6-5,TRBJ1-6,few,CASRQESYNSPLHF,TGTGCCAGCAGACAGGAGTCCTATAATTCACCCCTCCACTTT
NA,TRBV7-6,TRBJ1-1,NA,CASSLSQGPTNTEAFF,TGTGCCAGCAGCTTAAGCCAGGGACCTACTAACACTGAAGCTTTCTTT
NA,TRBV7-2,TRBJ2-2,NA,CASSLLAVGGELFF,TGTGCCAGCAGCTTACTTGCGGTGGGCGGGGAGCTGTTTTTT
TRBD2,TRBV9,TRBJ2-7,NA,CASSAGLAGYEQYF,TGTGCCAGCAGCGCCGGACTAGCGGGGTACGAGCAGTACTTC
NA,TRBV7-9,TRBJ2-6,NA,CASSPIGGGSGANVLTF,TGTGCCAGCAGCCCTATTGGGGGTGGCTCTGGGGCCAACGTCCTGACTTTC
NA,TRBV7-9,TRBJ2-2,NA,CASSLATLGGELFF,TGTGCCAGCAGCTTGGCTACCTTAGGCGGGGAGCTGTTTTTT
NA,TRBV7-9,TRBJ2-1,NA,CASSLAPGNEQFF,TGTGCCAGCAGCTTAGCGCCGGGCAATGAGCAGTTCTTC
NA,TRBV7-2,TRBJ1-5,NA,CASSPKVGSNQPQHF,TGTGCCAGCAGCCCAAAGGTCGGGAGCAATCAGCCCCAGCATTTT
TRBD2,TRBV5-1,TRBJ2-7,once,CASSQTSGSSYEQYF,TGCGCCAGCAGCCAAACTAGCGGGAGCTCCTACGAGCAGTACTTC
TRBD1,TRBV18,TRBJ2-7,NA,CASSQGQGGLYEQYF,TGTGCCAGCTCACAAGGACAGGGTGGGCTCTACGAGCAGTACTTC
NA,TRBV30,TRBJ2-3,NA,CAWSVKDTADTQYF,TGTGCCTGGAGTGTAAAGGACACCGCAGATACGCAGTATTTT
NA,TRBV7-9,TRBJ1-4,NA,CASSPGGMVKLFF,TGTGCCAGCAGCCCCGGGGGAATGGTAAAACTGTTTTTT
NA,TRBV30,TRBJ2-3,NA,CAWSAGRRDTQYF,TGTGCCTGGAGCGCAGGTAGACGCGATACGCAGTATTTT
TRBD2,TRBV7-3,TRBJ2-1,NA,CASSRGGADNEQFF,TGTGCCAGCAGCCGCGGGGGGGCGGACAATGAGCAGTTCTTC
NA,TRBV7-2,TRBJ2-3,NA,CASSLLGVTDTQYF,TGTGCCAGCAGCTTACTGGGAGTCACAGATACGCAGTATTTT
NA,TRBV4-2,TRBJ2-3,once,CASSQETRAGADTQYF,TGTGCCAGCAGCCAAGAAACGCGGGCCGGGGCAGATACGCAGTATTTT
TRBD2,TRBV11-2,TRBJ2-7,NA,CASSLFPSGSYEQYF,TGTGCCAGCAGCTTATTCCCTAGCGGGAGCTACGAGCAGTACTTC
NA,TRBV6-5,TRBJ2-3,NA,CASSSRPGVHTDTQYF,TGTGCCAGCAGTTCGAGGCCGGGGGTTCACACAGATACGCAGTATTTT
TRBD1,TRBV6-5,TRBJ1-1,NA,CASSPPGQVNTEAFF,TGTGCCAGCAGCCCGCCGGGACAGGTGAACACTGAAGCTTTCTTT
NA,TRBV4-2,TRBJ1-6,NA,CASSQDLPGRSYNSPLHF,TGTGCCAGCAGCCAAGATCTACCGGGAAGGTCCTATAATTCACCCCTCCACTTT
NA,TRBV11-2,TRBJ1-1,NA,CASSLYRAEAFF,TGTGCCAGCAGCTTATACAGGGCCGAAGCTTTCTTT
TRBD2,TRBV15,TRBJ2-7,NA,CATSREGGAHEQYF,TGTGCCACCAGCAGAGAGGGAGGGGCCCACGAGCAGTACTTC
NA,TRBV15,TRBJ2-3,NA,CATSRDRIRSTDTQYF,TGTGCCACCAGCAGAGATCGTATACGTAGCACAGATACGCAGTATTTT
NA,TRBV6-5,TRBJ2-1,NA,CASSHRNEQFF,TGTGCCAGCAGTCATCGCAATGAGCAGTTCTTC
NA,TRBV28,TRBJ1-2,NA,CASSERRGYTF,TGTGCCAGCAGTGAACGGCGTGGCTACACCTTC
NA,TRBV5-6,TRBJ1-1,once,CASSLTIGRMNTEAFF,TGTGCCAGCAGCTTAACCATCGGACGGATGAACACTGAAGCTTTCTTT
NA,TRBV2,TRBJ1-2,few,CAGWSVNYGYTF,TGTGCCGGTTGGTCAGTGAACTATGGCTACACCTTC
NA,TRBV18,TRBJ1-4,NA,CASSPEGEKLFF,TGTGCCAGCTCCCCCGAGGGGGAAAAACTGTTTTTT
NA,TRBV11-3,TRBJ1-5,NA,CASSSAPQHF,TGTGCCAGCAGCTCGGCGCCCCAGCATTTT
TRBD2,TRBV9,TRBJ2-1,NA,CASSPGGGRAGAYNEQFF,TGTGCCAGCAGCCCAGGTGGCGGGAGGGCCGGGGCCTACAATGAGCAGTTCTTC
NA,TRBV5-1,TRBJ2-1,NA,CASSLVLGDNEQFF,TGCGCCAGCAGCTTGGTGCTAGGAGACAATGAGCAGTTCTTC
TRBD1,TRBV5-5,TRBJ2-1,NA,CASRPGGSSYNEQFF,TGTGCCAGCAGGCCAGGGGGCTCCTCCTACAATGAGCAGTTCTTC
NA,TRBV29-1,TRBJ2-3,NA,CSVSPQSDTQYF,TGCAGCGTTTCGCCCCAGTCAGATACGCAGTATTTT
NA,TRBV2,TRBJ1-5,NA,CASSEGAELNQPQHF,TGTGCCAGCAGTGAAGGGGCAGAGCTAAATCAGCCCCAGCATTTT
NA,TRBV15,TRBJ1-2,NA,CATSRGEIYGYTF,TGTGCCACCAGCAGAGGAGAGATATACGGCTACACCTTC
NA,TRBV7-2,TRBJ1-5,NA,CASSPTAGNQPQHF,TGTGCCAGCAGCCCGACGGCAGGCAATCAGCCCCAGCATTTT
NA,TRBV15,TRBJ2-3,NA,CATSRRDSTDTQYF,TGTGCCACCAGCCGTAGGGACAGCACAGATACGCAGTATTTT
NA,TRBV7-2,TRBJ2-5,NA,CASSLVTGETQYF,TGTGCCAGCAGCTTAGTCACCGGGGAGACCCAGTACTTC
NA,TRBV5-6,TRBJ1-1,NA,CASTFGQRDTEAFF,TGTGCCAGCACCTTCGGACAGAGAGACACTGAAGCTTTCTTT
TRBD2,TRBV6-5,TRBJ2-5,few,CASSYSAGGGETQYF,TGTGCCAGCAGTTACTCTGCGGGAGGGGGTGAGACCCAGTACTTC
NA,TRBV25-1,TRBJ1-1,NA,CASSEYSGGNTEAFF,TGTGCCAGCAGTGAATACTCGGGAGGGAACACTGAAGCTTTCTTT
NA,TRBV5-1,TRBJ2-1,NA,CASSGGAQARFF,TGCGCCAGCTCCGGAGGGGCACAGGCTCGGTTCTTC
NA,TRBV6-5,TRBJ2-1,NA,CASRHRGSNEQFF,TGTGCCAGCAGACACCGGGGGTCCAATGAGCAGTTCTTC
NA,TRBV23-1,TRBJ2-1,NA,CASSQIGKHNEQFF,TGCGCCAGCAGTCAAATAGGAAAACACAATGAGCAGTTCTTC
NA,TRBV5-6,TRBJ1-2,NA,CASSLYGENYGYTF,TGTGCCAGCAGCTTGTACGGCGAAAACTATGGCTACACCTTC
TRBD1,TRBV28,TRBJ1-3,NA,CASSLGGIAGTGKESGNTIYF,TGTGCCAGCAGCCTCGGCGGCATTGCCGGGACAGGGAAGGAGTCTGGAAACACCATATATTTT
TRBD2,TRBV7-6,TRBJ2-3,NA,CASSSSGAIGGTQYF,TGTGCCAGCAGCTCTAGCGGGGCCATCGGCGGTACGCAGTATTTT
TRBD2,TRBV5-4,TRBJ2-1,once,CASSGQRGASYNEQFF,TGTGCCAGCAGCGGTCAGCGGGGCGCCTCCTACAATGAGCAGTTCTTC
TRBD2,TRBV4-1,TRBJ2-4,NA,CASSQPLAGGNIQYF,TGCGCCAGCAGCCAGCCACTAGCGGGGGGAAACATTCAGTACTTC
NA,TRBV19,TRBJ1-5,NA,CASSIGQVGNQPQHF,TGTGCCAGTAGTATAGGTCAGGTGGGCAATCAGCCCCAGCATTTT